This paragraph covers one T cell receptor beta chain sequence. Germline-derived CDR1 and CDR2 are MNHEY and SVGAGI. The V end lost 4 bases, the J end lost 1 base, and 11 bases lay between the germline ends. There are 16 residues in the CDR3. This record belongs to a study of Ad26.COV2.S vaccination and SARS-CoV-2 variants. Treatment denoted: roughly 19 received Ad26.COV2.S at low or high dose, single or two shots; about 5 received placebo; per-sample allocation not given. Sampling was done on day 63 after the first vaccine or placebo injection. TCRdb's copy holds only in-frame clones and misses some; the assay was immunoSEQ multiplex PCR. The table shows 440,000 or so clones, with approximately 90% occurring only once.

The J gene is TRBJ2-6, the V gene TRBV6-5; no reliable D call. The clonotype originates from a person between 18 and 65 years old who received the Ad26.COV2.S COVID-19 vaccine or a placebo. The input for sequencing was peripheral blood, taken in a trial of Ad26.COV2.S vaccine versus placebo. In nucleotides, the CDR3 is TGTGCCAGCAGTTCGTCGGGTACATCTGGGGCCAACGTCCTGACTTTC. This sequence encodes CASSSSGTSGANVLTF.